This note documents a single TCR beta chain sequence. Its antigen is not known. Individuals selected for sequencing had exhibited CD8+CD57+ cell expansion on flow cytometry. This specimen belongs to a study of CD8+CD57+ T cells in acquired aplastic anemia. Profiling of TCR beta VDJ combinations and CDR3 sequences used genomic DNA as template. Each CDR3 protein gets one entry after TCRdb re-called the reads with MiXCR. This sample carries some 170,000 distinct CDR3 sequences, 40% to 55% of them seen once, and the ten largest clones take roughly 1.1%. The study, taken as a whole, reports: Common to patients and controls were approximately 30 CD8+ CDR3 sequences.

V was clipped by 6 bases and J by 8 bases, with 14 bases between them. Germline V gives CDR1 KGHSH, CDR2 LQKENI. The CDR3 has 13 residues. The TCR comes from a human donor with aplastic anemia. What was sequenced was sorted CD4+, CD8+, or CD8+CD57+ T cells (not recorded which) from PBMCs. The chain carries TRBV18 and TRBJ2-1; D is possibly TRBD1 (6 bases). DNA for the CDR3: TGTGCCAGCTCTCCAGGGGAATACGATGAGCAGTTCTTC. Encoded protein: CASSPGEYDEQFF.